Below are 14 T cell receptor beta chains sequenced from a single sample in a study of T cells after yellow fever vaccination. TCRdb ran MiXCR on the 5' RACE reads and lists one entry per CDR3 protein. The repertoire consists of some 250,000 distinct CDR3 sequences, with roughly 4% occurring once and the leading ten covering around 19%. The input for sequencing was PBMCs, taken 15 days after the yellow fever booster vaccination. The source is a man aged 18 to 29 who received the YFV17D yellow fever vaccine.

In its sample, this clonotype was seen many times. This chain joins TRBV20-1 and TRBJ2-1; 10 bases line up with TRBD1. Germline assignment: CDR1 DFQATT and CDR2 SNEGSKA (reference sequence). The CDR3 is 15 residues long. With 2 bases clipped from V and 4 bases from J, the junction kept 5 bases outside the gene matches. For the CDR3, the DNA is TGCAGTGCTAGACGACAGGGGGCTAATTACAATGAGCAGTTCTTC. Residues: CSARRQGANYNEQFF.

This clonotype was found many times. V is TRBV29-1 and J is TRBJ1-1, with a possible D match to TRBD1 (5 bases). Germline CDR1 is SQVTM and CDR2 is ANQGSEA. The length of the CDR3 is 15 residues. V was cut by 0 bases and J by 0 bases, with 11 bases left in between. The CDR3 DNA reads TGCAGCGTTGAAGATAGTAGGGGCATGAACACTGAAGCTTTCTTT. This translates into CSVEDSRGMNTEAFF. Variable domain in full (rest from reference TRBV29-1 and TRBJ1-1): SAVISQKPSRDICQRGTSLTIQCQVDSQVTMMFWYRQQPGQSLTLIATANQGSEATYESGFVIDKFPISRPNLTFSTLTVSNMSPEDSSIYLCSVEDSRGMNTEAFFGQGTRLTVV.

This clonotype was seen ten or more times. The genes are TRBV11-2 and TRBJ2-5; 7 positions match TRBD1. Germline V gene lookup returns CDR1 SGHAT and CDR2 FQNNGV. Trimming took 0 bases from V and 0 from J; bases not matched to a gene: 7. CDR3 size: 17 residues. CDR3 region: CASSLDTGTAYQETQYF. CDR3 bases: TGTGCCAGCAGCTTAGATACCGGGACAGCCTACCAAGAGACCCAGTACTTC.

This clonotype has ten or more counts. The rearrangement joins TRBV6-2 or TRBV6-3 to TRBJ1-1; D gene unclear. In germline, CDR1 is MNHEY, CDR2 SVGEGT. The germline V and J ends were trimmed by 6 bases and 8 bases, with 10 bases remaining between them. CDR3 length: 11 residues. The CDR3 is CASSSSGEAFF. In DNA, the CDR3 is TGTGCCAGCAGCTCCTCGGGGGAAGCTTTCTTT.

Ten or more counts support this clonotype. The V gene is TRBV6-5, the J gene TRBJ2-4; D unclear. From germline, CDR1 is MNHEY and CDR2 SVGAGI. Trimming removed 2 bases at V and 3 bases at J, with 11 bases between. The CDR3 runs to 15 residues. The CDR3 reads CASSYGSPDKNIQYF. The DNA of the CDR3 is TGTGCCAGCAGTTACGGGTCTCCTGACAAAAACATTCAGTACTTC.

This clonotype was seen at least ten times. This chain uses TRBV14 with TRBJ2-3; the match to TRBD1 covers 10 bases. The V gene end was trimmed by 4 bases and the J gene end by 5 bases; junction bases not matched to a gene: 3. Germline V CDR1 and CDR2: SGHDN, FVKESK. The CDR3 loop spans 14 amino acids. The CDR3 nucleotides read TGTGCCAGCAGCCGGACAGGGGGGCGAGATACGCAGTATTTT. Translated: CASSRTGGRDTQYF.

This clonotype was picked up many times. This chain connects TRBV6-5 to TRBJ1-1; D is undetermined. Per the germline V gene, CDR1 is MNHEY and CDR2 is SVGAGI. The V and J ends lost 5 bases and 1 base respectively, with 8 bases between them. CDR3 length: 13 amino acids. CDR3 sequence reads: CASSVTWNTEAFF. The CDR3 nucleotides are TGTGCCAGCAGTGTTACATGGAACACTGAAGCTTTCTTT.

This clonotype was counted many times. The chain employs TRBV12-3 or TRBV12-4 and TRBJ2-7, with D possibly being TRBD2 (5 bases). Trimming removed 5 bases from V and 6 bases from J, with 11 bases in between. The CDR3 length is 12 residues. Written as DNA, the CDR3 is TGTGCCAGCAGTGTATCGCGGGCCGAGCAGTACTTC. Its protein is CASSVSRAEQYF.

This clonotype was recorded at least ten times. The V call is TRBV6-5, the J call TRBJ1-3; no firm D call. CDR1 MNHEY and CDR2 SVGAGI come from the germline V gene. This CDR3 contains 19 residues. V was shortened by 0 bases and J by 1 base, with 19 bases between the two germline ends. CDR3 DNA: TGTGCCAGCAGTTACTCGATCCCGGGTCAGCCCTATTCTGGAAACACCATATATTTT. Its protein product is CASSYSIPGQPYSGNTIYF.

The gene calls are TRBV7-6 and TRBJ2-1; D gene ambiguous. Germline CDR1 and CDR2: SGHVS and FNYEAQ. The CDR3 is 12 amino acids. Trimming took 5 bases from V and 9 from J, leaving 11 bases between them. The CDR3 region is CASSGILAEQFF. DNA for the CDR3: TGTGCCAGCAGCGGAATACTGGCTGAGCAGTTCTTC.

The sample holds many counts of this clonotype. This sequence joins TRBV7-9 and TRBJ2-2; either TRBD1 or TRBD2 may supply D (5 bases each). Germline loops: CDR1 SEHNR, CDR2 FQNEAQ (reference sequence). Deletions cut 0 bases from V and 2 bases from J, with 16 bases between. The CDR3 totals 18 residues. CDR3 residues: CASSLALRGQGNTGELFF. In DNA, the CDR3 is TGTGCCAGCAGCTTAGCCCTCCGGGGCCAGGGAAACACCGGGGAGCTGTTTTTT. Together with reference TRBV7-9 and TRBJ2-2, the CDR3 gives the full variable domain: DTGVSQNPRHKITKRGQNVTFRCDPISEHNRLYWYRQTLGQGPEFLTYFQNEAQLEKSRLLSDRFSAERPKGSFSTLEIQRTEQGDSAMYLCASSLALRGQGNTGELFFGEGSRLTVL.

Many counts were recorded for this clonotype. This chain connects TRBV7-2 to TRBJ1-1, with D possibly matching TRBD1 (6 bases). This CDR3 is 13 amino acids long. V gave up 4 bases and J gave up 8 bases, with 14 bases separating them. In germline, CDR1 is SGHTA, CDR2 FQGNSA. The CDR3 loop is CASSYNVGTEAFF. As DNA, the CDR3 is TGTGCCAGCAGCTATAATGTGGGGACAGAAGCTTTCTTT.

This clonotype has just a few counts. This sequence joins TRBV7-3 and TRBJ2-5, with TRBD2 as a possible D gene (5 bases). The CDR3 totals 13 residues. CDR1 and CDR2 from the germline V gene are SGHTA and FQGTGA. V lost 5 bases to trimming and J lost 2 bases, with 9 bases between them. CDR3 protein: CASSRGRQETQYF. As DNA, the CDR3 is TGTGCCAGCAGCCGGGGTAGACAAGAGACCCAGTACTTC. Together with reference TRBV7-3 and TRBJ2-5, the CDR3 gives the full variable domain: GAGVSQTPSNKVTEKGKYVELRCDPISGHTALYWYRQSLGQGPEFLIYFQGTGAADDSGLPNDRFFAVRPEGSVSTLKIQRTERGDSAVYLCASSRGRQETQYFGPGTRLLVL.

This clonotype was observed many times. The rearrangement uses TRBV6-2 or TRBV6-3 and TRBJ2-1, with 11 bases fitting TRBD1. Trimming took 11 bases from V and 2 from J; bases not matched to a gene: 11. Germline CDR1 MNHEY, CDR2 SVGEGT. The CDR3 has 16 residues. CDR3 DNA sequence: TGTGCCGCAGGGGACAGGGGGTCGGCGCCCTACAATGAGCAGTTCTTC. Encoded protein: CAAGDRGSAPYNEQFF.